These T cell receptor beta chains were read from a single sample in a study of T cells in localized non-small cell lung cancer. Repertoires were generated with immunoSEQ multiplex PCR, while TCRdb's copy carries only in-frame clones and drops some. This sample has fewer than 30,000 clones, with 70% to 90% found just once. The source was PBMCs, collected before any cancer treatment. The source of these receptors is a man between 40 and 70 years old with stage II lung adenocarcinoma. Each CDR3 is given with its conserved first and last residue. The D gene is left open where the match is weak. Size is omitted from some rows. Given values are once, few, many or a class for expanded clones.

V: TRBV7-3; D: TRBD1; length: 15; size: -; J: TRBJ1-2; CDR3: CASSLDFRGREGYTF; DNA: TGTGCCAGCAGCTTAGACTTCAGGGGGCGCGAAGGCTACACCTTC
V: TRBV7-2; D: -; length: 13; size: few; J: TRBJ2-7; CDR3: CASTSRATYEQYF; DNA: TGTGCCAGCACCAGTAGGGCAACCTACGAGCAGTACTTC
V: TRBV11-2; D: TRBD1; length: 17; size: few; J: TRBJ1-5; CDR3: CASSLEPATGGNQPQHF; DNA: TGTGCCAGCAGCTTAGAACCTGCGACAGGGGGCAATCAGCCCCAGCATTTT
V: TRBV19; D: -; length: 15; size: -; J: TRBJ2-7; CDR3: CASSDPGEIRYEQYF; DNA: TGTGCCAGTAGTGACCCAGGGGAAATTCGGTACGAGCAGTACTTC
V: TRBV5-4; D: -; length: 13; size: -; J: TRBJ2-3; CDR3: CASSADSTDTQYF; DNA: TGTGCCAGCAGCGCCGACAGCACAGATACGCAGTATTTT
V: TRBV2; D: TRBD2; length: 14; size: -; J: TRBJ2-1; CDR3: CAQENLAEGLGQFF; DNA: TGTGCCCAGGAGAATCTAGCGGAGGGGCTCGGGCAGTTCTTC
V: TRBV9; D: -; length: 14; size: -; J: TRBJ2-1; CDR3: CASSLGTGDNEQFF; DNA: TGTGCCAGCAGCCTTGGGACGGGGGACAATGAGCAGTTCTTC
V: TRBV9; D: -; length: 16; size: -; J: TRBJ2-2; CDR3: CASSQLGPANTGELFF; DNA: TGTGCCAGCAGCCAACTGGGGCCCGCGAACACCGGGGAGCTGTTTTTT
V: TRBV14; D: -; length: 13; size: -; J: TRBJ1-1; CDR3: CASSHGLGTEAFF; DNA: TGTGCCAGCAGCCACGGATTGGGCACTGAAGCTTTCTTT
V: TRBV9; D: -; length: 15; size: -; J: TRBJ1-6; CDR3: CASSVDVGWDSPLHF; DNA: TGTGCCAGCAGCGTAGACGTGGGGTGGGATTCACCCCTCCACTTT
V: TRBV5-6; D: TRBD1; length: 15; size: once; J: TRBJ1-3; CDR3: CASSFRTGTGNTIYF; DNA: TGTGCCAGCAGCTTCCGGACAGGGACTGGAAACACCATATATTTT
V: TRBV7-2; D: -; length: 14; size: -; J: TRBJ1-1; CDR3: CASSLSGGNTEAFF; DNA: TGTGCCAGCAGCTTATCCGGTGGCAACACTGAAGCTTTCTTT
V: TRBV4-1; D: -; length: 14; size: -; J: TRBJ1-4; CDR3: CASSNWGFNEKLFF; DNA: TGCGCCAGCAGCAATTGGGGGTTTAATGAAAAACTGTTTTTT
V: TRBV19; D: -; length: 15; size: once; J: TRBJ1-2; CDR3: CASSIEVGRGGGYTF; DNA: TGTGCCAGTAGTATAGAGGTCGGCAGGGGAGGTGGCTACACCTTC
V: TRBV18; D: -; length: 13; size: -; J: TRBJ1-1; CDR3: CASSPGGKTEAFF; DNA: TGTGCCAGCTCACCAGGGGGCAAAACTGAAGCTTTCTTT
V: TRBV6-1; D: -; length: 14; size: -; J: TRBJ2-7; CDR3: CASSESHRPYEQYF; DNA: TGTGCCAGCAGTGAAAGTCACAGACCCTACGAGCAGTACTTC
V: TRBV9; D: -; length: 15; size: -; J: TRBJ2-3; CDR3: CASSALEGRTDTQYF; DNA: TGTGCCAGCAGCGCTCTGGAGGGCCGCACAGATACGCAGTATTTT
V: TRBV6-6; D: TRBD1; length: 15; size: -; J: TRBJ1-1; CDR3: CASSSGTGGWTEAFF; DNA: TGTGCCAGCAGTTCCGGGACAGGGGGGTGGACTGAAGCTTTCTTT
V: TRBV6-4; D: -; length: 11; size: few; J: TRBJ2-1; CDR3: CASRSNNEQFF; DNA: TGTGCCAGCCGGAGCAACAATGAGCAGTTCTTC
V: TRBV2; D: -; length: 13; size: -; J: TRBJ2-7; CDR3: CASSLQGSYEQYF; DNA: TGTGCCAGCAGCCTACAGGGATCCTACGAGCAGTACTTC
V: TRBV7-2; D: TRBD2; length: 15; size: -; J: TRBJ2-1; CDR3: CASSLQSGGVNEQFF; DNA: TGTGCCAGCAGCTTGCAAAGCGGGGGGGTCAATGAGCAGTTCTTC
V: TRBV18; D: TRBD2; length: 15; size: -; J: TRBJ2-7; CDR3: CASSPGSGGSYEQYF; DNA: TGTGCCAGCTCACCAGGAAGCGGGGGGTCCTACGAGCAGTACTTC
V: TRBV5-1; D: -; length: 13; size: -; J: TRBJ2-5; CDR3: CASSLGSQETQYF; DNA: TGCGCCAGCAGCTTGGGGAGCCAAGAGACCCAGTACTTC
V: TRBV1; D: -; length: 16; size: -; J: TRBJ2-2; CDR3: CTSSTEPGTSGRRRFF; DNA: TGCACCAGCAGCACAGAGCCTGGGACTAGCGGGAGGCGTAGGTTTTTT
V: TRBV6-5; D: TRBD2; length: 15; size: -; J: TRBJ2-1; CDR3: CASSSTSGSVDEQFF; DNA: TGTGCCAGCAGTTCCACTAGCGGGAGTGTGGATGAGCAGTTCTTC
V: TRBV6-1; D: -; length: 12; size: few; J: TRBJ1-2; CDR3: CASRPTGYGYTF; DNA: TGTGCCAGCAGGCCAACAGGGTATGGCTACACCTTC
V: TRBV25-1; D: -; length: 12; size: -; J: TRBJ2-2; CDR3: CASSEVPGELFF; DNA: TGTGCCAGCAGTGAAGTTCCCGGGGAGCTGTTTTTT
V: TRBV6-5; D: -; length: 14; size: -; J: TRBJ1-5; CDR3: CASSYSRAGQPQHF; DNA: TGTGCCAGCAGTTACTCGAGGGCGGGTCAGCCCCAGCATTTT
V: TRBV19; D: -; length: 16; size: once; J: TRBJ2-3; CDR3: CASSIGGGTSTDTQYF; DNA: TGTGCCAGTAGTATAGGTGGCGGGACTAGCACAGATACGCAGTATTTT
V: TRBV19; D: TRBD2; length: 15; size: -; J: TRBJ2-5; CDR3: CASTNPGTSGETQYF; DNA: TGTGCCAGTACTAATCCCGGGACTAGCGGGGAGACCCAGTACTTC
V: TRBV7-9; D: -; length: 17; size: -; J: TRBJ2-3; CDR3: CASSLGTPGTFTDTQYF; DNA: TGTGCCAGCAGCTTAGGGACTCCGGGGACTTTCACAGATACGCAGTATTTT
V: TRBV11-3; D: TRBD1; length: 16; size: -; J: TRBJ2-2; CDR3: CASSLRTGANTGELFF; DNA: TGTGCCAGCAGCCTCCGGACAGGGGCGAACACCGGGGAGCTGTTTTTT
V: TRBV2; D: -; length: 14; size: -; J: TRBJ2-1; CDR3: CASSRATSYNEQFF; DNA: TGTGCCAGCAGTCGGGCAACCTCCTACAATGAGCAGTTCTTC
V: TRBV19; D: TRBD1; length: 14; size: -; J: TRBJ1-2; CDR3: CASTGQGYVYGYTF; DNA: TGTGCCAGTACAGGACAGGGATATGTCTATGGCTACACCTTC
V: TRBV5-1; D: -; length: 15; size: -; J: TRBJ2-2; CDR3: CASSLPGADTGELFF; DNA: TGCGCCAGCAGCCTCCCCGGGGCCGACACCGGGGAGCTGTTTTTT
V: TRBV18; D: TRBD2; length: 15; size: -; J: TRBJ2-3; CDR3: CASSPEEGGADTQYF; DNA: TGTGCCAGCTCACCAGAGGAGGGAGGGGCGGATACGCAGTATTTT
V: TRBV7-2; D: TRBD1; length: 14; size: -; J: TRBJ2-1; CDR3: CASSHGQGFPEQFF; DNA: TGTGCCAGCAGCCACGGACAGGGTTTCCCTGAGCAGTTCTTC
V: TRBV28; D: TRBD2; length: 15; size: -; J: TRBJ2-7; CDR3: CASSRLAGEAYEQYF; DNA: TGTGCCAGCAGCCGACTAGCGGGGGAAGCCTACGAGCAGTACTTC
V: TRBV5-1; D: -; length: 13; size: -; J: TRBJ2-7; CDR3: CASGIESSYEQYF; DNA: TGCGCCAGCGGGATAGAGAGCTCCTACGAGCAGTACTTC